The 27 T cell receptor beta chains presented below share a single source sample, sequenced in a study of metastatic and nonmetastatic thyroid tumors (dated by TCRdb to 2020 to 2021). Preparation of the library involved PCR. Sequencing relied on an Illumina HiSeq 4000. The raw public reads went through TCRdb reprocessing: fastp at Q25, MiXCR clone calling, in-frame beta chains kept. Within this sample are roughly 53,000 clones, with roughly 22% of them counted one time only. 3.5% to 4.5% of the sample rests with the top ten. None of the patients had been given any treatment before thyroid surgery. Material: blood. These receptors all come from a female donor with papillary thyroid cancer or a benign thyroid nodule (not recorded which). Some clones in this sample may be carry-over from other donors' samples.

This clone has a count of ten or more. V gene TRBV28 combines with J gene TRBJ2-7; no clear D gene. Trimming shortened V by 6 bases and J by 3 bases, and 9 bases separated the two germline ends. The CDR3 has 12 residues. CDR1 and CDR2 from the germline V gene are MDHEN and SYDVKM. CDR3 DNA sequence: TGTGCCAGCAGCCTCGGATACTACGAGCAGTACTTC. Its protein product is CASSLGYYEQYF.

This clone was counted at least ten times. CDR3 in DNA: TGTGCCAGCTATCCTAGCGGGAGATACTACGAGCAGTACTTC. Its protein is CASYPSGRYYEQYF. The rearrangement joins TRBV28 to TRBJ2-7; 10 bases fit TRBD2. The germline V gene has CDR1 MDHEN and CDR2 SYDVKM. J was trimmed by 3 bases and V by 8 bases; bases with no gene match: 7. The CDR3 extends over 14 amino acids. Full variable domain (rest looked up from reference TRBV28 and TRBJ2-7): DVKVTQSSRYLVKRTGEKVFLECVQDMDHENMFWYRQDPGLGLRLIYFSYDVKMKEKGDIPEGYSVSREKKERFSLILESASTNQTSMYLCASYPSGRYYEQYFGPGTRLTVT.

Concerning this clone: Compared with germline, one end of the junction differs, possibly owing to a read error. This rearrangement joins TRBV11-3 to TRBJ2-7; 10 bases match TRBD2. Germline CDR1 SGHNT, CDR2 YENEEA. The CDR3 consists of 15 residues. The DNA of the CDR3 is TGTTCCAGCATCTTAGCGGGAGGTCACTCCTACGAGCAGTACTTC. Its protein is CSSILAGGHSYEQYF. The whole variable domain, filled in from reference TRBV11-3 and TRBJ2-7, reads EAGVVQSPRYKIIEKKQPVAFWCNPISGHNTLYWYLQNLGQGPELLIRYENEEAVDDSQLPKDRFSAERLKGVDSTLKIQPAELGDSAVYLCSSILAGGHSYEQYFGPGTRLTVT.

Comment on this clone: This may be a read error, as it is one base from a much larger clone. The genes are TRBV28 and TRBJ2-2; tentatively, D is TRBD2 (5 bases). CDR1 is MDHEN, CDR2 SYDVKM, per germline. The CDR3 totals 12 residues. The CDR3 protein is CAGSLRTGELLF. Written as DNA, the CDR3 is TGTGCCGGCAGTTTAAGAACCGGGGAGCTGCTTTTT.

About this clone: A much bigger clone sits one base away, suggesting this may be a read error. Other DNA sequences from this sample encode an identical CDR3 as well. J is TRBJ1-1 and V is TRBV7-9; a weak D match, TRBD1 (5 bases). Trimming took 5 bases from V and 6 from J, leaving 13 bases between them. This CDR3 is built from 13 residues. Germline-derived CDR1 and CDR2 are SEHNR and FQNEAQ (reference sequence). This CDR3 is CASSRDGLSEAFF. The DNA for the CDR3 is TGTGCCAGCAGCAGGGACGGACTCTCTGAAGCTTTCTTT.

The table lists this clone with many counts. This sequence joins TRBV19 and TRBJ2-1, with 7 nucleotides matching TRBD1. With 3 bases clipped from V and 8 bases from J, the junction kept 10 bases outside the gene matches. The V gene's germline CDR1 is LNHDA and CDR2 SQIVND (reference sequence). The CDR3 runs 15 residues. As DNA, the CDR3 is TGTGCCAGTAGTATGGTCAGACAGGGTCGAGATGAGCAGTTCTTC. Encoded protein: CASSMVRQGRDEQFF.

This clone was seen ten or more times. V is TRBV5-1 and J is TRBJ2-7, with D maybe TRBD2 (6 bases). Germline CDR1 SGHRS, CDR2 YFSETQ. The CDR3 has 14 amino acids. V was shortened by 7 bases and J by 3 bases, with 17 bases between the two germline ends. The CDR3 sequence is CASCHGTENYEQYF. The CDR3 DNA follows: TGCGCCAGCTGCCACGGGACTGAGAACTACGAGCAGTACTTC.

The chain is built from TRBV2 and TRBJ1-1; tentative D call: TRBD1 (6 bases). The CDR3 covers 16 residues. Trimming removed 6 bases at V and 4 bases at J, with 21 bases between. Germline-derived CDR1 and CDR2 are SNHLY and FYNNEI. CDR3 DNA sequence: TGTGCCAGCAGCGTCTACTGGGGGCAGACGATCACTGAAGCTTTCTTT. Its protein is CASSVYWGQTITEAFF.

J is TRBJ2-2 and V is TRBV6-1; D is perhaps TRBD1 (6 bases). V lost 4 bases to trimming and J lost 3 bases, with 6 bases between them. The CDR3 has 13 residues. Germline V gene sequence: CDR1 MNHNS, CDR2 SASEGT. The CDR3 region is CASSGQDTGELFF. DNA of the CDR3: TGTGCCAGCAGTGGACAGGACACCGGGGAGCTGTTTTTT.

This clone was detected ten times or more. The chain recombines TRBV3-1 with TRBJ1-5; unclear D gene. From germline, CDR1 is LGHDT and CDR2 YNNKEL (reference sequence). Trimming stripped 0 bases from V and 2 bases from J, with 8 bases between. The CDR3 is made up of 15 amino acids. The CDR3 here is CASSQDSRGNQPQHF. The CDR3, as DNA: TGTGCCAGCAGCCAAGATTCCCGGGGCAATCAGCCCCAGCATTTT.

This clone was counted many times. The sample holds other DNA sequences that translate to the same CDR3. The chain couples TRBV20-1 to TRBJ2-1, with 8 bases lining up with TRBD2. The CDR3 has 14 residues. The germline V gene encodes CDR1 DFQATT and CDR2 SNEGSKA (reference sequence). The V gene end was trimmed by 3 bases and the J gene end by 0 bases; junction bases not matched to a gene: 1. The CDR3 DNA sequence: TGCAGTGCTAGCGGGAGGGCCTCCTACAATGAGCAGTTCTTC. This translates into CSASGRASYNEQFF.

At least ten counts were recorded for this clone. The chain employs TRBV11-2 and TRBJ2-7; TRBD2 matches at 8 bases. Germline CDR1 reads SGHAT; CDR2 reads FQNNGV. Trimming took 1 base from V and 0 from J; bases not matched to a gene: 2. The CDR3 covers 15 residues. The chain's CDR3 is CASSLVTSDSYEQYF. The DNA for the CDR3 is TGTGCCAGCAGCTTAGTGACTAGCGACTCCTACGAGCAGTACTTC.

On this clone: A much larger clone lies a single base off, so this may be a read error. The sample has other DNA sequences that encode this CDR3 too. The V call is TRBV5-6, the J call TRBJ2-7, with 9 bases that match TRBD2. CDR1 and CDR2 from the germline V gene are SGHDT and YYEEEE. V shed 4 bases, J shed 1 base, and the junction held 9 bases outside the gene matches. CDR3 size: 16 residues. The CDR3: CASSGRAGGPSYEQYF. In nucleotides, the CDR3 is TGTGCCAGCAGCGGGAGGGCGGGAGGGCCATCCTACGAGCAGTACTTC.

This clone was observed at least ten times. V gene TRBV2 combines with J gene TRBJ2-1; 9 bases line up with TRBD2. The CDR3 loop spans 19 amino acids. V lost 7 bases to trimming and J lost 2 bases; unmatched junction nucleotides: 18. CDR1 and CDR2 from the germline V gene are SNHLY and FYNNEI. CDR3 in amino acids: CASTGASGNTRPAYNEQFF. For the CDR3, the DNA is TGTGCCAGCACTGGAGCTAGCGGGAATACCAGACCCGCCTACAATGAGCAGTTCTTC.

This clone showed up many times. The V call is TRBV11-3, the J call TRBJ2-7; 16 bases agree with TRBD2. CDR1 SGHNT and CDR2 YENEEA come from the germline V gene. The J segment lost 2 bases and the V segment lost 1 base, leaving 5 bases of the junction unmatched. The CDR3 has 18 residues. The chain's CDR3 is CASSLGRGLAGGTYEQYF. The DNA for the CDR3 is TGTGCCAGCAGCTTAGGCCGGGGACTAGCGGGAGGGACCTACGAGCAGTACTTC.

At least ten counts were recorded for this clone. The V call is TRBV5-1, the J call TRBJ2-1, with 12 nucleotides matching TRBD2. The V gene's germline CDR1 is SGHRS and CDR2 YFSETQ. The CDR3 loop spans 16 amino acids. V shed 3 bases and J 5 bases; nucleotides not matched to a gene: 6. The CDR3 here is CASSSRTSGANNEQFF. In DNA form, the CDR3 reads TGCGCCAGCAGCTCCCGGACTAGCGGGGCTAACAATGAGCAGTTCTTC.

This clone was recorded at least ten times. The chain recombines TRBV14 with TRBJ1-1, with D possibly TRBD1 on 5 matching bases. Germline values: CDR1 SGHDN, CDR2 FVKESK. This CDR3 contains 16 residues. Between the trimmed V and J ends, which lost 0 bases and 3 bases, there was a span of 14 bases. As DNA, the CDR3 is TGTGCCAGCAGCCAAGATTGGGGGGGGAGGGACACTGAAGCTTTCTTT. Its protein is CASSQDWGGRDTEAFF. The full variable domain, with the rest looked up from reference TRBV14 and TRBJ1-1, is EAGVTQFPSHSVIEKGQTVTLRCDPISGHDNLYWYRRVMGKEIKFLLHFVKESKQDESGMPNNRFLAERTGGTYSTLKVQPAELEDSGVYFCASSQDWGGRDTEAFFGQGTRLTVV.

To note about this clone: This could be a read error, since a much larger clone is one nucleotide away. This rearrangement joins TRBV20-1 to TRBJ2-5; the D is unclear. The V and J ends lost 5 bases and 2 bases respectively, with 15 bases between them. The germline gives CDR1 DFQATT, CDR2 SNEGSKA (reference sequence). This CDR3 is built from 14 residues. The CDR3 sequence is CSAASGTLQETQYF. For the CDR3, the DNA is TGCAGTGCTGCGTCAGGCACGCTACAAGAGACCCAGTACTTC.

This clone was seen at least ten times. The chain employs TRBV20-1 and TRBJ1-4; 7 bases are a match to TRBD1. Losses at the gene ends were 0 bases for V and 7 bases for J; bases not matched to a gene: 17. Germline V gives CDR1 DFQATT, CDR2 SNEGSKA (reference sequence). There are 18 residues in the CDR3. CDR3 residues: CSARDNLHQGGQGEKLFF. Here the CDR3 DNA reads TGCAGTGCTAGAGACAACCTGCACCAGGGGGGTCAGGGTGAAAAACTGTTTTTT.

This clone was seen just once. The chain has TRBV24-1 and TRBJ2-2; D is perhaps TRBD2 (6 bases). V lost 0 bases and J 8 bases, leaving 12 bases between the germline ends. Germline V lookup: CDR1 KGHDR, CDR2 SFDVKD. This CDR3 contains 15 residues. CDR3 in amino acids: CATSDLAVSGGELFF. In DNA, the CDR3 is TGTGCCACCAGTGATTTGGCAGTTAGCGGAGGGGAGCTGTTTTTT.

There are many counts of this clone. The chain joins TRBV28 to TRBJ2-1; D is ambiguous. Germline CDR1 MDHEN, CDR2 SYDVKM. V was trimmed by 4 bases and J by 4 bases, leaving 8 bases between them. There are 13 residues in the CDR3. The CDR3 protein is CASSSAGYNEQFF. The DNA for the CDR3 is TGTGCCAGCAGTTCAGCTGGTTACAATGAGCAGTTCTTC.

Concerning this clone: The junction departs from the called germline gene at one end, perhaps through a read error. The chain joins TRBV5-1 to TRBJ2-7, with 10 bases lining up with TRBD2. Germline CDR1 SGHRS, CDR2 YFSETQ. This CDR3 has 15 residues. The CDR3 nucleotides are TGCACCAGCATCCCAAGCGGGAGGGCCGGAAAGGAGCAGTACTTC. Its protein product is CTSIPSGRAGKEQYF.

This clone was detected ten times or more. V usage is TRBV5-1 and J usage is TRBJ2-2; the D gene is possibly TRBD2 (5 bases). V gave up 6 bases and J gave up 6 bases, with 12 bases separating them. The germline gives CDR1 SGHRS, CDR2 YFSETQ. The CDR3 sequence is 13 residues long. CDR3: CASTLSGAGELFF. In nucleotides, the CDR3 is TGCGCCAGCACCCTATCCGGGGCCGGGGAGCTGTTTTTT.

There are many counts of this clone. The chain couples TRBV6-1 to TRBJ2-7, with 11 bases lining up with TRBD1. The CDR3 is 14 amino acids. From germline, CDR1 is MNHNS and CDR2 SASEGT. V trimming: 5 bases; J trimming: 9 bases; junction bases outside the gene matches: 9. CDR3 coding DNA: TGTGCCAGCAGTCCAAGGACAGGGGGCTTTGTGCAGTACTTC. Its protein product is CASSPRTGGFVQYF.

This clone was seen a few times. Just one base apart from a much larger clone, this may be a read error. The chain is built from TRBV24-1 and TRBJ2-5; D unclear. CDR1 KGHDR and CDR2 SFDVKD come from the germline V gene. V lost 12 bases and J lost 4, with 14 bases in between. The CDR3 loop spans 12 amino acids. In nucleotides, the CDR3 is TGTGCCCCCCACGAACTATCAGAGACCCAGTACTTC. This encodes CAPHELSETQYF.

The V gene is TRBV3-1, the J gene TRBJ2-3; D gene ambiguous. V lost 7 bases and J lost 1, with 21 bases in between. CDR1 and CDR2 from the germline V gene are LGHDT and YNNKEL (reference sequence). The CDR3 extends over 17 amino acids. The CDR3 region has the DNA TGTGCCAGCAAGTCGAGGTGGGTACTACTTCGCACAGATACGCAGTATTTT. It is translated as CASKSRWVLLRTDTQYF.

There are many counts of this clone. This chain's CDR3 is CAWGRGNTEAFF. CDR3 DNA sequence: TGTGCCTGGGGAAGGGGGAACACTGAAGCTTTCTTT. J is TRBJ1-1 and V is TRBV30, with D perhaps matching TRBD1 (5 bases). The CDR3 is 12 residues long. Germline loops: CDR1 GTSNPN, CDR2 SVGIG (reference sequence). Trimming shortened V by 5 bases and J by 1 base, and 8 bases separated the two germline ends.